This record concerns one T cell receptor beta chain sequence. The antigen remains undetermined. TCRdb's table, derived via immunoSEQ multiplex PCR, lists solely in-frame clones and lacks some. The data hold 110,000 or so clones, with over 75% observed a single time. This record comes from a study of T cell responses to AZD1222 COVID-19 vaccine. General study results and limits: Reports say nearly half of spike-specific TCRs go after unmutated variant regions. Mostly white British, mostly female donors; authors suggested clonal diversity may be underestimated. It was only a handful of AZD1222 recipients who were seropositive at baseline.

Trimming shortened V by 5 bases and J by 0 bases, and 12 bases separated the two germline ends. Germline CDR1 reads SGHNT; CDR2 reads YENEEA. CDR3 length: 15 residues. The sequence was obtained from an adult in good health. Sequenced here: peripheral blood, sampled on day 0 of AZD1222 vaccination. The V and J genes are TRBV11-3 and TRBJ2-3, with a weak D call TRBD2 (6 bases). Here the CDR3 reads CASSPFAGSTDTQYF. The CDR3 nucleotides read TGTGCCAGCAGCCCCTTTGCGGGGAGCACAGATACGCAGTATTTT.